The present T cell receptor beta chain was sequenced within a study of blood T cell repertoires in COVID-19. Across the study: Sites in the United States, Italy and Spain provided acute and convalescent COVID-19 samples.

Original handling: Reference gene primers were amplified, and this amplification served to estimate nucleated cell counts. Assay used: immunoSEQ multiplex PCR; TCRdb lists only in-frame clones, some missing. Clonal size and the V and J genes are those of that table, whereas D and trimming came from the DNA. The sample consists of 390,000 or so clones, roughly 90% of them appearing once. The length of the CDR3 is 14 residues. The V gene end was trimmed by 2 bases and the J gene end by 3 bases; junction bases not matched to a gene: 4. Germline CDR1 is MNHEY and CDR2 is SMNVEV (reference sequence). This sequence joins TRBV27 and TRBJ2-7, with TRBD1 matching 7 bases. The origin of this receptor is a woman between 25 and 40 years old with COVID-19, enrolled during active disease. The material sequenced was peripheral blood. This CDR3 reads CASSLVDRVYEQYF. The DNA for the CDR3 is TGTGCCAGCAGTTTAGTCGACAGGGTCTACGAGCAGTACTTC.